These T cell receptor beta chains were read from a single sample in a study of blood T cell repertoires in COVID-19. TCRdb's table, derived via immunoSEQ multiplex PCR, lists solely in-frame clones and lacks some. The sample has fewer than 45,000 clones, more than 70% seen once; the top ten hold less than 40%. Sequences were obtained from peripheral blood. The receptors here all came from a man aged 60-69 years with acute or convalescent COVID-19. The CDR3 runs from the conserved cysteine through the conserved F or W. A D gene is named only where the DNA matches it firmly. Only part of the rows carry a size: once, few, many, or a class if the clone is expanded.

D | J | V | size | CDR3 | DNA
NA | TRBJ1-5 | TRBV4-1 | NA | CASSQDTNSNQPQHF | TGCGCCAGCAGCCAAGATACAAATAGCAATCAGCCCCAGCATTTT
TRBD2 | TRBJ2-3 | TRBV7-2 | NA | CASSLGLAGVGTDTQYF | TGTGCCAGCAGCTTAGGACTAGCGGGAGTCGGCACAGATACGCAGTATTTT
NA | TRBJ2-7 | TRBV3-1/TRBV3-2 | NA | CASSQVPSGEQYF | TGTGCCAGCAGCCAAGTCCCGTCGGGCGAGCAGTACTTC
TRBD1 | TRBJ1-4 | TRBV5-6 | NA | CASSASDRSNEKLFF | TGTGCCAGCAGCGCCTCGGACAGGAGTAATGAAAAACTGTTTTTT
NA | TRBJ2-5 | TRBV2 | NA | CASRGDIQETQYF | TGTGCCAGCAGGGGGGACATCCAAGAGACCCAGTACTTC
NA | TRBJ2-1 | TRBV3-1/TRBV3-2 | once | CASSRVVGDEQFF | TGTGCCAGCAGCCGGGTGGTCGGAGATGAGCAGTTCTTC
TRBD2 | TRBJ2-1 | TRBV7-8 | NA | CASSLGLAGRGNEQFF | TGTGCCAGCAGCTTAGGACTAGCGGGACGAGGAAATGAGCAGTTCTTC
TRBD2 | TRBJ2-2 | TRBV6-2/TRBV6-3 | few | CASSLAGVDTGELFF | TGTGCCAGCAGTCTAGCGGGAGTGGACACCGGGGAGCTGTTTTTT
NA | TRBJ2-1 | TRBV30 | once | CAWTTIGEQFF | TGTGCCTGGACGACTATCGGTGAGCAGTTCTTC
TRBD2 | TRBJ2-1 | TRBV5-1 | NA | CASSPGGLAGAGGRGNEQFF | TGCGCCAGCAGCCCGGGTGGACTAGCGGGAGCGGGGGGACGCGGCAATGAGCAGTTCTTC
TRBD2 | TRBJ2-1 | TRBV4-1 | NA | CASSQVAGGDEQFF | TGCGCCAGCAGCCAAGTTGCGGGGGGGGATGAGCAGTTCTTC
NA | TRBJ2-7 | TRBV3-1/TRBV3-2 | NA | CASSQSMGGSYEQYF | TGTGCCAGCAGCCAAAGTATGGGGGGCTCCTACGAGCAGTACTTC
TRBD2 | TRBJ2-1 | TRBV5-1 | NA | CASSPRLAGGGNEQFF | TGCGCCAGCAGCCCCCGACTAGCGGGAGGAGGGAATGAGCAGTTCTTC
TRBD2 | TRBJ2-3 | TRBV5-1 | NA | CASAIAGKTTDTQYF | TGCGCCAGCGCTATAGCGGGAAAAACCACAGATACGCAGTATTTT
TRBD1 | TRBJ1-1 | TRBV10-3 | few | CAISAGTDITEAFF | TGTGCCATCAGTGCCGGGACAGACATCACTGAAGCTTTCTTT
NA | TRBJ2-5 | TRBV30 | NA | CAWSPRQFETQYF | TGTGCCTGGAGTCCCCGACAGTTTGAGACCCAGTACTTC
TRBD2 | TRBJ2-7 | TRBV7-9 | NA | CASSFRTSVYEQYF | TGTGCCAGCAGCTTTCGGACTAGCGTCTACGAGCAGTACTTC
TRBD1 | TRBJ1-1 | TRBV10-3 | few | CAVGQENTEAFF | TGTGCCGTCGGACAGGAGAACACTGAAGCTTTCTTT
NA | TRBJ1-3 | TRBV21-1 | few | CASYRTASGNTIYF | TGTGCCAGCTACAGGACGGCCTCTGGAAACACCATATATTTT
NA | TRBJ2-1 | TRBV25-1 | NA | CASSESQLASEQFF | TGTGCCAGCAGTGAATCCCAATTAGCGAGTGAGCAGTTCTTC
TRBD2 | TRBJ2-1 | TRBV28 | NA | CASRASGIDEQFF | TGTGCCAGCAGGGCTAGCGGGATCGATGAGCAGTTCTTC
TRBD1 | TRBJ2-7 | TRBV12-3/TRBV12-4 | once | CASSRDRVFEQYF | TGTGCCAGCAGTCGAGACAGGGTTTTCGAGCAGTACTTC
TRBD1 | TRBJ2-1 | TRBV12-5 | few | CASGSGTARNNEQFF | TGTGCTAGTGGTTCGGGGACAGCACGTAACAATGAGCAGTTCTTC
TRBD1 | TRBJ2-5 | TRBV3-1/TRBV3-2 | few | CASSLGTGSQTQYF | TGTGCCAGCAGCCTTGGGACAGGGAGCCAGACCCAGTACTTC
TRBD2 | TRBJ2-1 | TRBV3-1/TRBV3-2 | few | CASSQGTSFDEQFF | TGTGCCAGCAGCCAAGGGACTAGTTTCGATGAGCAGTTCTTC
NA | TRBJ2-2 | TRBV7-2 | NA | CASSLAPAGGYTGELFF | TGTGCCAGCAGCTTAGCACCGGCAGGGGGGTACACCGGGGAGCTGTTTTTT
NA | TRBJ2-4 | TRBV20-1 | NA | CSARPQNIQYF | TGCAGTGCTAGACCTCAAAACATTCAGTACTTC
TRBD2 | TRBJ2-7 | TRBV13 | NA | CASSLSLAGSSYEQYF | TGTGCCAGCAGCTTATCTCTAGCGGGAAGCTCCTACGAGCAGTACTTC
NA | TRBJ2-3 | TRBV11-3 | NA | CASSPTGRRPRGTQYF | TGTGCCAGCAGCCCCACGGGAAGGCGTCCCCGTGGTACGCAGTATTTT
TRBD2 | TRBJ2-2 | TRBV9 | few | CASSLTSGRYTGELFF | TGTGCCAGCAGCCTGACTAGCGGGAGGTATACCGGGGAGCTGTTTTTT
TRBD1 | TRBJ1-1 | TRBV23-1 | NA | CASSQSGAAGGQAFF | TGCGCCAGCAGTCAATCAGGAGCGGCAGGGGGTCAAGCTTTCTTT
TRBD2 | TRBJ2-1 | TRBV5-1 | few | CASSLAAGGWYNEQFF | TGCGCCAGCAGCTTGGCCGCGGGGGGCTGGTACAATGAGCAGTTCTTC
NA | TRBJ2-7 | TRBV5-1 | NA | CASSGTQYEQYF | TGCGCCAGCAGCGGGACACAATACGAGCAGTACTTC
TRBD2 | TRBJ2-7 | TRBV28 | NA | CATTGLAETYEQYF | TGTGCCACTACTGGACTAGCGGAGACCTACGAGCAGTACTTC
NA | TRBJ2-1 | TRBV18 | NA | CASSPSQSSYNEQFF | TGTGCCAGCTCACCATCACAGAGCTCCTACAATGAGCAGTTCTTC
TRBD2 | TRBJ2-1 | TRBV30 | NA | CAWSPSGRYEQFF | TGTGCCTGGAGCCCTAGCGGGAGATATGAGCAGTTCTTC
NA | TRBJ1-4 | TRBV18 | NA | CASSPPGKGGNEKLFF | TGTGCCAGCTCACCACCGGGTAAAGGGGGTAATGAAAAACTGTTTTTT
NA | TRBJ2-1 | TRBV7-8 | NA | CASSLANYNEQFF | TGTGCCAGCAGCTTAGCTAACTACAATGAGCAGTTCTTC
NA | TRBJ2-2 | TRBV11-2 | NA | CASSLGGVSGTGELFF | TGTGCCAGCAGCTTAGGAGGGGTTAGCGGCACCGGGGAGCTGTTTTTT
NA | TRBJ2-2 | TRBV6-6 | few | CATAGLHTGELFF | TGTGCCACTGCGGGACTCCACACCGGGGAGCTGTTTTTT
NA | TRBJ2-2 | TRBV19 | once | CASSMSGKGTGELFF | TGTGCCAGTAGTATGTCAGGGAAAGGGACCGGGGAGCTGTTTTTT
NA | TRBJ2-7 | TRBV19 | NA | CASSIRPPDSASYEQYF | TGTGCCAGTAGTATTCGACCCCCGGACAGCGCTTCCTACGAGCAGTACTTC
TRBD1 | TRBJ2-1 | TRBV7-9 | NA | CASSPGQGHPYNEQFF | TGTGCCAGCAGCCCGGGACAGGGACACCCCTACAATGAGCAGTTCTTC
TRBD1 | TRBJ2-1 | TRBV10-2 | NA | CASSETAGTGDNEQFF | TGCGCCAGCAGTGAGACCGCCGGGACAGGGGACAATGAGCAGTTCTTC
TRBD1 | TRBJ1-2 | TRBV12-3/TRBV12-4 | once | CASSPDRMYGYTF | TGTGCCAGCAGTCCGGACAGGATGTATGGCTACACCTTC
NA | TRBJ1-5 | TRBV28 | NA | CASSEIGQLNQPQHF | TGTGCCAGCAGTGAAATCGGACAGCTAAATCAGCCCCAGCATTTT
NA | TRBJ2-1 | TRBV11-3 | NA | CASRSGEAWNEQFF | TGTGCCAGCAGATCTGGGGAGGCATGGAATGAGCAGTTCTTC
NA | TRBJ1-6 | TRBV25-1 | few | CASTLGRGSPLHF | TGTGCCAGCACTTTAGGACGGGGTTCACCCCTCCACTTT
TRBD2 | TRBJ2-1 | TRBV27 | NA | CASSLGLAGESSYNEQFF | TGTGCCAGCAGTCTGGGACTAGCGGGAGAGAGCTCCTACAATGAGCAGTTCTTC
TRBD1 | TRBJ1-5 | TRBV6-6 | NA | CASSPLTGSNQPQHF | TGTGCCAGCAGTCCATTGACAGGGAGCAATCAGCCCCAGCATTTT
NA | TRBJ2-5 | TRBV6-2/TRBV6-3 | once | CASSKGQREFSETQYF | TGTGCCAGCAGCAAGGGACAGCGGGAGTTTTCAGAGACCCAGTACTTC
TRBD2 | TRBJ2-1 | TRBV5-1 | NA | CASSPAPGLAGGTNEQFF | TGCGCCAGCAGCCCGGCGCCGGGACTAGCGGGAGGAACGAATGAGCAGTTCTTC
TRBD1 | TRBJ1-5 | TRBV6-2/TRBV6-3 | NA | CASRPWTGSGSNQPQHF | TGTGCCAGCAGGCCTTGGACAGGGTCTGGTAGCAATCAGCCCCAGCATTTT
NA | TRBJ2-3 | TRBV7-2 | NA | CASSLTGGTDTQYF | TGTGCCAGCAGCTTGACGGGTGGCACAGATACGCAGTATTTT
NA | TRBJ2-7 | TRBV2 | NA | CASSEVIGDPYEQYF | TGTGCCAGCAGTGAAGTTATCGGGGATCCGTACGAGCAGTACTTC
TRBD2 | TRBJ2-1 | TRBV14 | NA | CASSQAAGGPGEQFF | TGTGCCAGCAGCCAAGCAGCGGGAGGGCCGGGTGAGCAGTTCTTC
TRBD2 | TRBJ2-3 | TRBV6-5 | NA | CASGEASGRNTQYF | TGTGCCAGCGGGGAGGCTAGCGGGAGAAATACGCAGTATTTT
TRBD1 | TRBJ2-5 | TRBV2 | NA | CASSPGQVSGTQYF | TGTGCCAGCAGTCCGGGACAGGTGTCCGGGACCCAGTACTTC
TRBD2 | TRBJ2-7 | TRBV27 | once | CASSLAGEAAPLSYEQYF | TGTGCCAGCAGTTTAGCGGGAGAGGCTGCCCCCCTTTCCTACGAGCAGTACTTC